This T cell receptor (beta chain) was identified during a study of blood T cell repertoires in COVID-19. The CDR3 is 18 residues long. The repertoire was sequenced with immunoSEQ multiplex PCR; TCRdb's copy has only in-frame clones and lacks some. The sample records around 280,000 clones, 87% being singletons. The V call is TRBV1, the J call TRBJ2-5; the table gives TRBD2 as D, unverified against the DNA. TRBV1 is reported as a pseudogene. The receptor was isolated from a woman aged 35 to 49 who had recovered from COVID-19. Source material: PBMCs or T cells enriched from blood (not recorded which). The CDR3 region is CTSSQGAGTSGRGETQYF. As DNA, the CDR3 is TGCACCAGCAGCCAAGGGGCCGGGACTAGCGGGAGGGGGGAGACCCAGTACTTC.